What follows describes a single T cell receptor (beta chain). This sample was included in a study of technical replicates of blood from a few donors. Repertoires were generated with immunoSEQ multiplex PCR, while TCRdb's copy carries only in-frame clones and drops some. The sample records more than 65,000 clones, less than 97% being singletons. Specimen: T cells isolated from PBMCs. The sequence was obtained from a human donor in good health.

The CDR3 loop reads CASNSWTGRSEKLFF. CDR3 sequence (DNA): TGTGCCAGTAATTCCTGGACAGGGCGAAGTGAAAAACTGTTTTTT. This rearrangement joins TRBV19 to TRBJ1-4; 8 nucleotides line up with TRBD1. CDR3 length equals 15 residues. Germline trimming cut 7 bases from V and 7 bases from J; bases unmatched to any gene: 11. In germline, CDR1 is LNHDA, CDR2 SQIVND (reference sequence).